This T cell receptor beta chain was sequenced for a study of tumor-infiltrating lymphocytes in primary liver carcinoma. Points on this clonotype: Its antigen is unknown. The junction shows a germline mismatch at one end, possibly a read error.

The input was around 500 ng total RNA; TCR beta cDNA was made from it with a constant-region primer. Employing slightly modified ARM-PCR, three nested multiplex PCR rounds were run, and these gave rise to the TCR beta libraries. In TCRdb, the multiplex PCR reads were re-called with MiXCR into one record per CDR3 protein. Of 40,000 to 60,000 distinct CDR3 sequences listed, less than 85% were seen once; the top ten hold less than 35%. Unsorted bulk tissue (about 20-32 mg) underwent RNA and DNA co-extraction. Overall study results and limits: Less overlap was seen in tumor-adjacent and tumor-blood pairs than in tumor region pairs. All five tumor regions shared only about 8-25% of top clones. Tumor top-250-clone fractions significantly exceeded those of blood (p = 0.039).

The sample comprised liver tumor tissue from sampling region 5. The subset here: tumor region T5, tumor centre. The TCR comes from a man aged 40-49 years with primary liver carcinoma and hepatitis B virus infection.

The CDR3 DNA follows: TGTGCCTGCAGCTTTAGGGCCAGCACAGATACGCAGTGTTTT. It specifies CACSFRASTDTQCF. The chain employs TRBV11-2 and TRBJ2-3; D gene uncertain. The CDR3 runs 14 residues. Germline lookup yields CDR1 SGHAT and CDR2 FQNNGV. Using reference TRBV11-2 and TRBJ2-3 for the parts outside the CDR3, the full variable domain is EAGVAQSPRYKIIEKRQSVAFWCNPISGHATLYWYQQILGQGPKLLIQFQNNGVVDDSQLPKDRFSAERLKGVDSTLKIQPAKLEDSAVYLCACSFRASTDTQCFGPGTRLTVL.